The rows below give T cell receptor beta chains drawn from one sample of a study of PD-1 blockade in mismatch repair-deficient tumors. Sequencing used immunoSEQ multiplex PCR; TCRdb keeps in-frame clones, though not all of them. The data hold around 62,000 clones, with roughly 80% observed a single time. The sequenced sample was peripheral blood, obtained 2 weeks after starting pembrolizumab. These TCRs come from an adult with mismatch repair-deficient cancer. Both conserved end residues are part of each CDR3. The order of the fields is D gene, J gene, clone size, V gene, CDR3 protein, CDR3 DNA. A D gene is named only where the DNA matches it firmly. Size tells how often a clone was seen (once, few, many) or the class of an expanded clone, and some rows leave it out.

>NA|TRBJ2-1|NA|TRBV28
CASSRLANTYNEQFF
TGTGCCAGCAGCCGGCTAGCGAATACCTACAATGAGCAGTTCTTC
>TRBD2|TRBJ2-1|NA|TRBV10-2
CASRVAGGGLNEQFF
TGCGCCAGCAGAGTAGCGGGAGGAGGCTTGAATGAGCAGTTCTTC
>TRBD2|TRBJ2-1|NA|TRBV5-6
CASTDSGLANEQFF
TGTGCCAGCACCGATAGCGGGTTAGCCAATGAGCAGTTCTTC
>NA|TRBJ1-1|once|TRBV5-1
CASSLIENTEAFF
TGCGCCAGCAGCCTCATAGAGAACACTGAAGCTTTCTTT
>NA|TRBJ2-1|NA|TRBV18
CASSPVTSSYNEQFF
TGTGCCAGCTCACCGGTGACGAGCTCCTACAATGAGCAGTTCTTC
>TRBD1|TRBJ2-2|NA|TRBV27
CASSSTGVPGELFF
TGTGCCAGCAGTTCAACAGGGGTTCCCGGGGAGCTGTTTTTT
>TRBD2|TRBJ2-1|NA|TRBV15
CATSGGWDNEQFF
TGTGCCACCTCGGGGGGATGGGACAATGAGCAGTTCTTC
>TRBD2|TRBJ2-7|NA|TRBV7-9
CASSPSGRAGNEQYF
TGTGCCAGCAGTCCATCGGGGAGGGCGGGGAACGAGCAGTACTTC
>NA|TRBJ1-2|NA|TRBV19
CASSITRAPYYGYTF
TGTGCCAGTAGTATTACCAGGGCTCCTTACTATGGCTACACCTTC
>NA|TRBJ2-7|NA|TRBV9
CASSVASEYPGEQYF
TGTGCCAGCAGCGTAGCTAGCGAATACCCAGGGGAGCAGTACTTC
>NA|TRBJ2-2|NA|TRBV2
CASSVASVTGELFF
TGTGCCAGCAGTGTTGCATCGGTCACCGGGGAGCTGTTTTTT
>NA|TRBJ2-7|NA|TRBV29-1
CSVAGTASYEQYF
TGCAGCGTTGCGGGGACGGCCTCCTACGAGCAGTACTTC
>NA|TRBJ2-7|once|TRBV7-2
CASESRNSYEQYF
TGTGCCAGCGAAAGCAGGAATTCCTACGAGCAGTACTTC
>TRBD2|TRBJ2-2|NA|TRBV29-1
CSVEVAGGGELFF
TGCAGCGTTGAAGTGGCGGGAGGCGGGGAGCTGTTTTTT
>NA|TRBJ2-2|NA|TRBV5-1
CASSLSGAANTGELFF
TGCGCCAGCAGCTTAAGTGGAGCAGCGAACACCGGGGAGCTGTTTTTT
>NA|TRBJ2-1|few|TRBV4-1
CASSQPARSSGEQFF
TGCGCCAGCAGCCAACCGGCCCGGTCTTCGGGTGAGCAGTTCTTC
>TRBD2|TRBJ2-1|NA|TRBV19
CASSIDSGRGTEQFF
TGTGCCAGTAGTATAGATAGCGGGAGAGGGACTGAGCAGTTCTTC
>NA|TRBJ2-7|NA|TRBV6-6
CASSYSQGGFYEQYF
TGTGCCAGCAGTTACTCTCAGGGGGGATTCTACGAGCAGTACTTC
>NA|TRBJ2-1|NA|TRBV7-3
CASSLRRDNEQFF
TGTGCCAGCAGCCTCCGGCGGGACAATGAGCAGTTCTTC
>NA|TRBJ1-1|few|TRBV5-4
CASRKTGTLNTEAFF
TGTGCCAGCAGAAAGACGGGGACCCTGAACACTGAAGCTTTCTTT
>NA|TRBJ1-4|NA|TRBV7-3
CASSLTGSTNEKLFF
TGTGCCAGCAGCCTCACAGGGTCTACTAATGAAAAACTGTTTTTT
>TRBD2|TRBJ2-5|NA|TRBV6-1
CATPGGQETQYF
TGTGCCACCCCGGGAGGGCAAGAGACCCAGTACTTC
>TRBD2|TRBJ2-3|NA|TRBV5-1
CASSLGLAGASTDTQYF
TGCGCCAGCAGCTTGGGTCTAGCGGGGGCTAGCACAGATACGCAGTATTTT
>NA|TRBJ1-1|NA|TRBV7-9
CASSLAGSFGEAFF
TGTGCCAGCAGCTTAGCGGGGTCTTTCGGTGAAGCTTTCTTT
>TRBD2|TRBJ2-1|NA|TRBV18
CASSPGLAGGNNEQFF
TGTGCCAGCTCACCGGGACTAGCGGGAGGGAACAATGAGCAGTTCTTC
>NA|TRBJ2-1|NA|TRBV9
CASSVGFNEQFF
TGTGCCAGCAGCGTAGGTTTTAATGAGCAGTTCTTC
>NA|TRBJ1-2|NA|TRBV11-3
CASSPLGPAYGYTF
TGTGCCAGCAGCCCCTTGGGGCCAGCCTATGGCTACACCTTC
>TRBD2|TRBJ2-7|NA|TRBV5-4
CASSFQRGNSYEQYF
TGTGCCAGCAGCTTCCAGCGGGGAAACTCCTACGAGCAGTACTTC
>NA|TRBJ2-1|NA|TRBV7-6
CASSLGTGRNNEQFF
TGTGCCAGCAGCTTAGGCACGGGCCGAAACAATGAGCAGTTCTTC
>NA|TRBJ1-1|NA|TRBV5-3
CARSLEVHNTEAFF
TGTGCCAGAAGCTTGGAGGTCCACAACACTGAAGCTTTCTTT
>TRBD1|TRBJ1-2|NA|TRBV5-8
CASSPRLTGHYGYTF
TGTGCCAGCAGCCCCCGATTGACAGGGCACTATGGCTACACCTTC
>NA|TRBJ2-7|NA|TRBV5-4
CASSPGRPYEQYF
TGTGCCAGCAGCCCGGGACGGCCCTACGAGCAGTACTTC
>NA|TRBJ1-1|once|TRBV25-1
CASSAGGGDTEAFF
TGTGCCAGCAGTGCGGGTGGGGGAGACACTGAAGCTTTCTTT
>NA|TRBJ2-7|NA|TRBV19
CASRKGQRYEQYF
TGTGCCAGTAGAAAGGGACAACGCTACGAGCAGTACTTC
>NA|TRBJ2-5|NA|TRBV2
CASSMLQETQYF
TGTGCCAGCAGTATGCTCCAAGAGACCCAGTACTTC
>NA|TRBJ2-7|NA|TRBV5-1
CASSFVESYEQYF
TGCGCCAGCAGCTTTGTCGAATCCTACGAGCAGTACTTC
>NA|TRBJ2-1|NA|TRBV7-6
CASSVQRNSYNEQFF
TGTGCCAGCAGCGTTCAGAGGAACTCCTACAATGAGCAGTTCTTC
>NA|TRBJ2-6|NA|TRBV18
CASSLRSGANVLTF
TGTGCCAGCTCACTTCGATCTGGGGCCAACGTCCTGACTTTC
>NA|TRBJ1-5|once|TRBV7-8
CASRLDRNSNQPQHF
TGTGCCAGCAGATTGGACAGAAATAGCAATCAGCCCCAGCATTTT
>NA|TRBJ1-5|few|TRBV19
CASEGGSNQPQHF
TGTGCCAGCGAAGGAGGGAGCAATCAGCCCCAGCATTTT
>NA|TRBJ1-1|NA|TRBV4-1
CASSQVVNTEAFF
TGCGCCAGCAGCCAAGTTGTGAACACTGAAGCTTTCTTT